One and the same sample provided the 5 T cell receptor beta chains below, sequenced in a study of CD8+ T cells in alopecia areata. Investigators isolated RNA and reverse transcribed it into cDNA to act as the sequencing template. This table comes from immunoSEQ multiplex PCR, and its TCRdb copy is limited to in-frame clones, with some not included. The sample records about 200,000 clones, 30% to 40% being singletons. Treatment denoted: oral pan-JAK inhibitor, 5-10 mg twice daily. The sequencing used CD4+ T cells sorted from blood, collected between weeks 30 and 35, from a patient treated with tofacitinib. The receptors originated from a human donor with alopecia areata.

This clone has just a few counts. The chain carries TRBV2 and TRBJ2-3; 10 positions agree with TRBD2. V shed 6 bases, J shed 2 bases, and the junction held 5 bases outside the gene matches. CDR3 length: 15 residues. Germline V gene sequence: CDR1 SNHLY, CDR2 FYNNEI. The CDR3 is CASSVTSGNTDTQYF. The CDR3 bases are TGTGCCAGCAGCGTAACTAGCGGGAACACAGATACGCAGTATTTT.

The table lists this clone with a few counts. The chain links TRBV27 to TRBJ1-5; D may be TRBD1 (6 bases). Germline loops: CDR1 MNHEY, CDR2 SMNVEV (reference sequence). The V end lost 9 bases, the J end lost 0 bases, and 18 bases lay between the germline ends. This CDR3 comprises 16 residues. The CDR3 region is CASSSQGGISNQPQHF. The CDR3 nucleotides read TGTGCCAGTTCTTCACAAGGGGGGATTAGCAATCAGCCCCAGCATTTT.

This clone was observed at least ten times. The chain has TRBV6-5 and TRBJ2-7; D is possibly TRBD2 (5 bases). V was clipped by 6 bases and J by 3 bases, with 9 bases between them. The CDR3 has 12 amino acids. Germline V gives CDR1 MNHEY, CDR2 SVGAGI. DNA of the CDR3: TGTGCCAGCAGCTCCCGGGACTACGAGCAGTACTTC. It codes for CASSSRDYEQYF.

This clone turned up a few times. For the CDR3, the DNA is TGTGCCAGCAGTGCCGGGGGGAGCTCCTACAATGAGCAGTTCTTC. Translated: CASSAGGSSYNEQFF. V usage is TRBV2 and J usage is TRBJ2-1; 7 bases are shared with TRBD2. The J segment lost 0 bases and the V segment lost 4 bases, leaving 3 bases of the junction unmatched. This CDR3 has 15 amino acids. Germline assignment: CDR1 SNHLY and CDR2 FYNNEI. The variable domain in full, with the rest retrieved from reference TRBV2 and TRBJ2-1, is EPEVTQTPSHQVTQMGQEVILRCVPISNHLYFYWYRQILGQKVEFLVSFYNNEISEKSEIFDDQFSVERPDGSNFTLKIRSTKLEDSAMYFCASSAGGSSYNEQFFGPGTRLTVL.

In this sample, this clone turned up a few times. V gene TRBV19 combines with J gene TRBJ2-1; a weak D match, TRBD2 (5 bases). Trimming left V 7 bases short and J 3 bases short, with 7 bases between. The CDR3 loop spans 12 amino acids. CDR1 and CDR2 (germline): LNHDA, SQIVND (reference sequence). Here the CDR3 reads CASKGLYNEQFF. In DNA, the CDR3 is TGTGCCAGTAAAGGACTCTACAATGAGCAGTTCTTC. The entire variable domain, with the rest obtained from reference TRBV19 and TRBJ2-1, is as follows: DGGITQSPKYLFRKEGQNVTLSCEQNLNHDAMYWYRQDPGQGLRLIYYSQIVNDFQKGDIAEGYSVSREKKESFPLTVTSAQKNPTAFYLCASKGLYNEQFFGPGTRLTVL.